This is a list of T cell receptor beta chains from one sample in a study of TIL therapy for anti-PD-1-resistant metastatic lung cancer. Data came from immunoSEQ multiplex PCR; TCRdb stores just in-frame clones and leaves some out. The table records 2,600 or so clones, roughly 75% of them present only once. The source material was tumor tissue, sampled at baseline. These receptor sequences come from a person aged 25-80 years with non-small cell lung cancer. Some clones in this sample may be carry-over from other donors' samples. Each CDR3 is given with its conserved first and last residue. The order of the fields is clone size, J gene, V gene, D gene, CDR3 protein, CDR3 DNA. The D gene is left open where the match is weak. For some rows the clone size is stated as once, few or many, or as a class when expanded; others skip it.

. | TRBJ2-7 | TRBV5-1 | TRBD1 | CASSAGTGYEQYF | TGCGCCAGCAGCGCCGGGACAGGGTACGAGCAGTACTTC
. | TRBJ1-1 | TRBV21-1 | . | CAREGISNTEAFF | TGTGCCAGGGAGGGCATATCGAACACTGAAGCTTTCTTT
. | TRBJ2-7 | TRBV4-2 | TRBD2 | CASSQAISGGSYEQYF | TGTGCCAGCAGCCAAGCCATTTCGGGGGGATCCTACGAGCAGTACTTC
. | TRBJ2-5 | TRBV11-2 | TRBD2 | CASSRGASGQETQYF | TGTGCCAGCAGCCGAGGGGCTAGCGGCCAAGAGACCCAGTACTTC
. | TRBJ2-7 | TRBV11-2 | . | CASSYQGESYEQYF | TGTGCCAGCAGCTATCAAGGGGAGTCCTACGAGCAGTACTTC
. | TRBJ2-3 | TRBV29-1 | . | CSVAGEDTQYF | TGCAGCGTAGCAGGAGAGGATACGCAGTATTTT
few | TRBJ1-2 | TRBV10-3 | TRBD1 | CAISYTGGLDGYTF | TGTGCCATCAGTTACACAGGGGGGCTGGATGGCTACACCTTC
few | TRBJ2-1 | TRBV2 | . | CASNGGRGYNEQFF | TGTGCCAGCAATGGGGGTCGGGGTTACAATGAGCAGTTCTTC
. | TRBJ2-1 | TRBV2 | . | CASSDPPGWNEQFF | TGTGCCAGCAGTGATCCGCCCGGGTGGAATGAGCAGTTCTTC
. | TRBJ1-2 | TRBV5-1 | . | CASSPEPASYGYTF | TGCGCCAGCAGCCCGGAGCCGGCTTCCTATGGCTACACCTTC
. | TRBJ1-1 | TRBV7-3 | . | CASSPLGGSTEAFF | TGTGCCAGCAGCCCACTCGGTGGGAGTACTGAAGCTTTCTTT
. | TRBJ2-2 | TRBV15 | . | CATSRVRLTGELFF | TGTGCCACCAGCAGAGTCAGGCTCACCGGGGAGCTGTTTTTT
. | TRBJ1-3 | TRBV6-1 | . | CASSEAWGTISGNTIYF | TGTGCCAGCAGTGAAGCCTGGGGGACGATATCTGGAAACACCATATATTTT
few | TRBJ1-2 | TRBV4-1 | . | CASSQESLNYGYTF | TGCGCCAGCAGCCAAGAAAGTCTAAACTATGGCTACACCTTC
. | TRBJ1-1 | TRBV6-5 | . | CASSYSIGSGSTEAFF | TGTGCCAGCAGTTACTCGATTGGGTCCGGGAGCACTGAAGCTTTCTTT
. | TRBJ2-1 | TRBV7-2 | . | CASSTREAREQFF | TGTGCCAGCAGCACTAGGGAGGCTAGGGAGCAGTTCTTC
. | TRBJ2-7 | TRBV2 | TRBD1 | CASSRDSRSYEQYF | TGTGCCAGCAGCCGGGACAGTAGGTCCTACGAGCAGTACTTC
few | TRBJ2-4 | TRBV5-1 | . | CASSLGYDIQYF | TGCGCCAGCAGCTTGGGTTATGACATTCAGTACTTC
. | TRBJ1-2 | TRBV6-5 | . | CASSPTRGYGYTF | TGTGCCAGCAGCCCAACTCGGGGCTATGGCTACACCTTC
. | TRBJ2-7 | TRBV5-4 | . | CASSLSSYEQYF | TGTGCCAGCAGCTTGAGCTCCTACGAGCAGTACTTC
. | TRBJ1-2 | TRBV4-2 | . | CASSHFRGSPLTNYGYTF | TGTGCCAGCAGCCATTTCAGGGGAAGCCCCCTTACTAACTATGGCTACACCTTC
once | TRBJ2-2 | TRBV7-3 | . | CASSRAPPGAGELFF | TGTGCCAGCAGCCGCGCCCCCCCAGGGGCCGGGGAGCTGTTTTTT
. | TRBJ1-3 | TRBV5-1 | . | CASSLNSFSGNTIYF | TGCGCCAGCAGCTTGAACAGTTTCTCTGGAAACACCATATATTTT
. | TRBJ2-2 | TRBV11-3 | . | CASRTLTGELFF | TGTGCCAGCAGGACCCTCACCGGGGAGCTGTTTTTT
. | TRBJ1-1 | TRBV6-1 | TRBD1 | CASSEETGSTEAFF | TGTGCCAGCAGTGAAGAGACAGGGTCCACTGAAGCTTTCTTT
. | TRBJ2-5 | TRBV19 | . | CASSSGWQGQETQYF | TGTGCCAGTAGTAGTGGTTGGCAGGGACAAGAGACCCAGTACTTC
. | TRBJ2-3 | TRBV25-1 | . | CASPTGWVPDTQYF | TGTGCCAGCCCCACAGGGTGGGTCCCAGATACGCAGTATTTT
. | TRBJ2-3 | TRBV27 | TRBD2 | CATYLRGLAGGLLGDTQYF | TGTGCCACCTATTTAAGGGGACTAGCGGGGGGCCTACTCGGAGATACGCAGTATTTT
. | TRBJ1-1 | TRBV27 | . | CASSLYPWAEAFF | TGTGCCAGCAGTTTGTATCCGTGGGCTGAAGCTTTCTTT
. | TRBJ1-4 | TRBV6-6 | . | CASRYSQEKLFF | TGTGCCAGCAGGTACTCGCAGGAAAAACTGTTTTTT
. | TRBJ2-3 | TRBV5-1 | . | CASSLVQATDTQYF | TGCGCCAGCAGCTTGGTGCAGGCCACAGATACGCAGTATTTT